This T cell receptor (beta chain) stems from a study of T cell responses to AZD1222 COVID-19 vaccine. TCRdb's table, derived via immunoSEQ multiplex PCR, lists solely in-frame clones and lacks some. The sample includes around 100,000 clones, 80% to 90% of them seen just once. Germline CDR1 LGHDT, CDR2 YNNKEL (reference sequence). Between the trimmed V and J ends, which lost 2 bases and 1 base, there was a span of 14 bases. The CDR3 length is 16 residues. This sequence joins TRBV3-1 (or the pseudogene TRBV3-2) and TRBJ1-1; D uncertain. Sequenced material: peripheral blood, taken on day 0 of AZD1222 vaccination. This receptor was taken from an adult in good health. CDR3 sequence (DNA): TGTGCCAGCAGCCAAAGCCGAGGGCAGAGGAACACTGAAGCTTTCTTT. Translating gives CASSQSRGQRNTEAFF.